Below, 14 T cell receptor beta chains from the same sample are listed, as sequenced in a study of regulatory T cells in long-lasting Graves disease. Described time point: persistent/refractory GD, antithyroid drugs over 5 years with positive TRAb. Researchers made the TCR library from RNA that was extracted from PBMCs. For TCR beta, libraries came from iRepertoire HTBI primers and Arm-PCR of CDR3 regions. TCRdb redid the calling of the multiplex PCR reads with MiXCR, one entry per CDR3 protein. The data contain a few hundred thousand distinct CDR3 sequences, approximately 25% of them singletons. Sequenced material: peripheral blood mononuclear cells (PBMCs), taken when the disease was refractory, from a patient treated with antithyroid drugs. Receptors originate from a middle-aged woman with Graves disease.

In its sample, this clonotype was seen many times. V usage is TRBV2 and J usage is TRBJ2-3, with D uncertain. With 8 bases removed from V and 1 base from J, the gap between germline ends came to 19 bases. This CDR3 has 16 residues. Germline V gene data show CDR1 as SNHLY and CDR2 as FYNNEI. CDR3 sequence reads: CASRLPIVYRTDTQYF. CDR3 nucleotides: TGTGCCAGCCGCTTACCCATCGTATACCGCACAGATACGCAGTATTTT.

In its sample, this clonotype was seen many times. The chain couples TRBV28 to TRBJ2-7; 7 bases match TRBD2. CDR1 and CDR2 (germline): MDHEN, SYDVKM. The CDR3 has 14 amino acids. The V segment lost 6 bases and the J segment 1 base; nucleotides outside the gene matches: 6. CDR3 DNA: TGTGCCAGCAGGTCATGGCGGGAGTCCTACGAGCAGTACTTC. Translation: CASRSWRESYEQYF.

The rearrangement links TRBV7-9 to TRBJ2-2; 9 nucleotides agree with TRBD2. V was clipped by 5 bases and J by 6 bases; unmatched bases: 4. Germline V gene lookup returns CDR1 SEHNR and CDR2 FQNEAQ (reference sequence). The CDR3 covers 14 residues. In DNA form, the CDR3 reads TGTGCCAGCAGCCAGCGGGAGGAGGCCGGGGAGCTGTTTTTT. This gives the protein CASSQREEAGELFF.

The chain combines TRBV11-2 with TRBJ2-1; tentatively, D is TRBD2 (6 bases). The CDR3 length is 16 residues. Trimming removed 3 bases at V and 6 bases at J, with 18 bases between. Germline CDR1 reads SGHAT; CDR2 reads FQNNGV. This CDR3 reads CASSLYLSPGANEQFF. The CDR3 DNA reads TGTGCCAGCAGCTTGTACCTTTCACCGGGAGCCAATGAGCAGTTCTTC.

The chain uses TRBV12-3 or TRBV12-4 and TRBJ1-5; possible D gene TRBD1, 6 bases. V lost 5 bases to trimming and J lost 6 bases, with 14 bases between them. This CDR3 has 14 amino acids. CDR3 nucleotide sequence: TGTGCCAGCAGTAAAGGGGGGTGGGGTCAGCCCCAGCATTTT. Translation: CASSKGGWGQPQHF.

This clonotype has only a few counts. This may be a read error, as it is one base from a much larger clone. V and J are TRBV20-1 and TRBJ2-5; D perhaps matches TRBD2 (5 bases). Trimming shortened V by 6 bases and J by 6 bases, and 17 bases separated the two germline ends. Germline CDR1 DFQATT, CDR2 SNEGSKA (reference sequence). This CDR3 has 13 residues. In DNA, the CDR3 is TGCAGTGCCTCCCTTAGCGTGCTCAAGACCCAGTACTTC. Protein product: CSASLSVLKTQYF.

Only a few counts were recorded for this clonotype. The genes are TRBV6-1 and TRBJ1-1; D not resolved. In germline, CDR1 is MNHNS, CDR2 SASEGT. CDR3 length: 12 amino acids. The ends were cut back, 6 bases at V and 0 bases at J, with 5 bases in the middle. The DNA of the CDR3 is TGTGCCAGCAGCGCATTGAACACTGAAGCTTTCTTT. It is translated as CASSALNTEAFF.

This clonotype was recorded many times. The CDR3 coding sequence is TGTGCCACCAGCCGACAGGGTTTGAACACTGAAGCTTTCTTT. This translates into CATSRQGLNTEAFF. This rearrangement joins TRBV15 to TRBJ1-1; 7 positions match TRBD1. Germline V CDR1 and CDR2: LNHNV, YYDKDF (reference sequence). This CDR3 is 14 amino acids long. Losses at the gene ends were 5 bases for V and 0 bases for J; bases not matched to a gene: 3.

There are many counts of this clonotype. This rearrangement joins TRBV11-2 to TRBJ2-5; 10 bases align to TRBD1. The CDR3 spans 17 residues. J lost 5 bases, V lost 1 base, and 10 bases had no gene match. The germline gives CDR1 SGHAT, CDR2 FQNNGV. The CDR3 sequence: CASSLGDRGGGGETQYF. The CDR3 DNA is TGTGCCAGCAGCTTAGGGGACAGGGGAGGAGGTGGGGAGACCCAGTACTTC.

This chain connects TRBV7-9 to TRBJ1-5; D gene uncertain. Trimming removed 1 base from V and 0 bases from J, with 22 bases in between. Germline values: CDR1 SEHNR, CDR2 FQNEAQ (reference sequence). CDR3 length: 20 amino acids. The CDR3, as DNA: TGTGCCAGCAGCTTAGTGTTGTTGGCAGAAGGTCTGAGTAGCAATCAGCCCCAGCATTTT. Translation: CASSLVLLAEGLSSNQPQHF.

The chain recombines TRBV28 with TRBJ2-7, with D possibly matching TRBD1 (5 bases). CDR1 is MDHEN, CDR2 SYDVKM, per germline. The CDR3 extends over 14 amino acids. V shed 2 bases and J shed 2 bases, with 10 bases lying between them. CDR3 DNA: TGTGCCAGCAGTTTAATACCAGGGACCTACGAGCAGTACTTC. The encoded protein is CASSLIPGTYEQYF.

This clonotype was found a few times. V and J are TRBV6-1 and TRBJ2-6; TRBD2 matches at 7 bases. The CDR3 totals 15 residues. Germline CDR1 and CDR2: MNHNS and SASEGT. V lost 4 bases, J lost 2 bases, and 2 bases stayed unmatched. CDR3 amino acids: CASSARGTGANVLTF. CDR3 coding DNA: TGTGCCAGCAGTGCGCGGGGGACTGGGGCCAACGTCCTGACTTTC.

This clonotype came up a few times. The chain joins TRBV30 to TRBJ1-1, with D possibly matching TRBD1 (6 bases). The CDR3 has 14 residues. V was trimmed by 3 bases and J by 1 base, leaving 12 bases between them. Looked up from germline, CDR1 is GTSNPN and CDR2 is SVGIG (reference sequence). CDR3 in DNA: TGTGCCTGGAGCTTGGGACACCAGAACACTGAAGCTTTCTTT. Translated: CAWSLGHQNTEAFF. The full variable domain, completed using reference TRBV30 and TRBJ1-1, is SQTIHQWPATLVQPVGSPLSLECTVEGTSNPNLYWYRQAAGRGLQLLFYSVGIGQISSEVPQNLSASRPQDRQFILSSKKLLLSDSGFYLCAWSLGHQNTEAFFGQGTRLTVV.

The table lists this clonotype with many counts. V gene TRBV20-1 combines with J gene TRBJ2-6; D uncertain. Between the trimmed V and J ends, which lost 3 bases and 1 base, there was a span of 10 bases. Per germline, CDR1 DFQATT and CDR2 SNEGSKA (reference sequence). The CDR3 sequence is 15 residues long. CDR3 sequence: CSASPDASGANVLTF. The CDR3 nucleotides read TGCAGTGCTAGTCCAGACGCTTCTGGGGCCAACGTCCTGACTTTC.